Listed below are T cell receptor beta chains from one sample, sequenced in a study of shared clonotypes between healthy human individuals. Data came from immunoSEQ multiplex PCR; TCRdb stores just in-frame clones and leaves some out. The repertoire consists of around 2,000,000 clones, with 85% to 95% occurring once and the leading ten covering roughly 1.7%. Sequenced: naive CD8+ T cells from PBMCs. The receptors come from a young man in good health. Some clones in this sample may be carry-over from other donors' samples. Both conserved end residues are part of each CDR3. The D gene is left open where the match is weak. Clone size, where shown, is once, few, many, or a class for clones that have expanded.

size	D	J	V	DNA	CDR3
-	-	TRBJ2-5	TRBV7-9	TGTGCCAGCAGCCACCGGGACGGAAAAGAGACCCAGTACTTC	CASSHRDGKETQYF
-	-	TRBJ2-2	TRBV6-5	TGTGCCAGCAGTTACGACGGGGGCTCCGGGGAGCTGTTTTTT	CASSYDGGSGELFF
few	-	TRBJ1-1	TRBV19	TGTGCCAGTAGTACGCCGAACACTGAAGCTTTCTTT	CASSTPNTEAFF
once	-	TRBJ2-2	TRBV4-2	TGTGCCAGCAGCCAATATCTCAACACCGGGGAGCTGTTTTTT	CASSQYLNTGELFF
once	-	TRBJ1-2	TRBV5-4	TGTGCCAGCAGCTTGACCCGAGGACAGTATGGCTACACCTTC	CASSLTRGQYGYTF
-	-	TRBJ2-2	TRBV6-5	TGTGCCAGCAGTCCTCTTGCGGGATGGACCGGGGAGCTGTTTTTT	CASSPLAGWTGELFF
-	TRBD1	TRBJ2-2	TRBV7-9	TGTGCCAGCAGCCCAGGACAGGGAAGGAGCGGGGAGCTGTTTTTT	CASSPGQGRSGELFF
-	TRBD1	TRBJ1-4	TRBV11-2	TGTGCCAGCAGCTGGGACAGGGACGAACTGTTTTTT	CASSWDRDELFF
-	TRBD2	TRBJ2-1	TRBV9	TGTGCCAGCAGCCTGCGGACTAGTCTGCCCAATGAGCAGTTCTTC	CASSLRTSLPNEQFF
-	TRBD1	TRBJ1-1	TRBV27	TGTGCCAGCAGAGGGACAGGGGTTACTGAAGCTTTCTTT	CASRGTGVTEAFF
-	TRBD2	TRBJ2-1	TRBV4-1	TGCGCCAGCAGCGAATGGACTAGCGGGTTCTACAATGAGCAGTTCTTC	CASSEWTSGFYNEQFF
-	-	TRBJ1-1	TRBV6-5	TGTGCCAGCAGTTACGCAGGGGTTGACACTGAAGCTTTCTTT	CASSYAGVDTEAFF
-	-	TRBJ1-2	TRBV19	TGTGCCAGTAGTATGCCCCCTGGACAGTTCTACTATGGCTACACCTTC	CASSMPPGQFYYGYTF
once	TRBD1	TRBJ2-1	TRBV11-3	TGTGCCAGCAGCGGTGGGGACAGCCAAATCTTC	CASSGGDSQIF
few	TRBD1	TRBJ2-7	TRBV19	TGTGCCAGTAGTTCGGGACAGTCCTACGAGCAGTACTTC	CASSSGQSYEQYF
-	TRBD1	TRBJ2-5	TRBV28	TGTGCCAGCAGTTCCCGGGACAGAGGGGGACCTAGGCAAGAGACCCAGTACTTC	CASSSRDRGGPRQETQYF
-	TRBD1	TRBJ1-5	TRBV27	TGTGCCAGCAGTCCCGACAGGGCTAGTCAGCCCCAGCATTTT	CASSPDRASQPQHF
-	-	TRBJ1-5	TRBV27	TGTGCCAGCAGCCCCCGGGAGGTCGGCCAGCCCCAGCATTTT	CASSPREVGQPQHF
few	-	TRBJ2-7	TRBV6-5	TGTGCCAGCAGTTACTCGGCAGGGCCCTACGAGCAGTACTTC	CASSYSAGPYEQYF
few	-	TRBJ2-3	TRBV13	TGTGCCAGCAGCTTCCCGGGACACGGGAGGGATACGCAGTATTTT	CASSFPGHGRDTQYF
-	-	TRBJ1-1	TRBV9	TGTGCCAGCAGCGTAGGTGGCAGCTCGAACACTGAAGCTTTCTTT	CASSVGGSSNTEAFF
-	TRBD2	TRBJ2-2	TRBV4-3	TGCGCCAGCAGCCAAGTGGCTAGCGGGGCGCCAAGGGAGCTGTTTTTT	CASSQVASGAPRELFF